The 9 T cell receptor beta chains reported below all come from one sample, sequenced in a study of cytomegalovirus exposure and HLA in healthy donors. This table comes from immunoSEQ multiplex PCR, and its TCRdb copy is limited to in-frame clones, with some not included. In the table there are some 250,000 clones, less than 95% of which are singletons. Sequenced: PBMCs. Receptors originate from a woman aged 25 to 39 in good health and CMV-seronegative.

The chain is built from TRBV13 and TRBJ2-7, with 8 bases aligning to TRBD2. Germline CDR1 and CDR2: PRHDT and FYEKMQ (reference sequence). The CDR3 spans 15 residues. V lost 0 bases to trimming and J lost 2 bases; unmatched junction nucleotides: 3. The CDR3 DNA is TGTGCCAGCAGCTTAGGTAGCGGGGCACCCTACGAGCAGTACTTC. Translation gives CASSLGSGAPYEQYF.

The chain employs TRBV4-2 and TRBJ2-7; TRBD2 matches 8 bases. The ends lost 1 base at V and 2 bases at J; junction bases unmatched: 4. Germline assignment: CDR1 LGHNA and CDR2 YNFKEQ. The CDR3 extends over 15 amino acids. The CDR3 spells CASSQGLAKAYEQYF. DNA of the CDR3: TGTGCCAGCAGCCAAGGACTAGCGAAGGCCTACGAGCAGTACTTC.

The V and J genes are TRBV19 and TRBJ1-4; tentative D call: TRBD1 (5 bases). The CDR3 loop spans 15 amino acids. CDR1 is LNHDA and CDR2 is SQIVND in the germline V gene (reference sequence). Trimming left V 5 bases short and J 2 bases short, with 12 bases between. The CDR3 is CASSGYGTTNEKLFF. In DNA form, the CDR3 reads TGTGCCAGTAGTGGCTACGGGACTACTAATGAAAAACTGTTTTTT. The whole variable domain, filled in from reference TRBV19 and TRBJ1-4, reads DGGITQSPKYLFRKEGQNVTLSCEQNLNHDAMYWYRQDPGQGLRLIYYSQIVNDFQKGDIAEGYSVSREKKESFPLTVTSAQKNPTAFYLCASSGYGTTNEKLFFGSGTQLSVL.

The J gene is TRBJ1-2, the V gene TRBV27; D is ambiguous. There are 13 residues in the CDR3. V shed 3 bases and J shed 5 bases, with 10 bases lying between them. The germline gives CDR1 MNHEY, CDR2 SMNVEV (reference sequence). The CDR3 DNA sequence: TGTGCCAGCAGTTTCCAGATAGGATATGGCTACACCTTC. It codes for CASSFQIGYGYTF.

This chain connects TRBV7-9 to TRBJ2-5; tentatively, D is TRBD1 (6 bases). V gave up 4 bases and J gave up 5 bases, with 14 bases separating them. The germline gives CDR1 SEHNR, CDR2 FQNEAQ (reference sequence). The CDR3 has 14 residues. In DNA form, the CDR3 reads TGTGCCAGCAGCTCACAGGGTAATCGGGAGACCCAGTACTTC. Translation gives CASSSQGNRETQYF.

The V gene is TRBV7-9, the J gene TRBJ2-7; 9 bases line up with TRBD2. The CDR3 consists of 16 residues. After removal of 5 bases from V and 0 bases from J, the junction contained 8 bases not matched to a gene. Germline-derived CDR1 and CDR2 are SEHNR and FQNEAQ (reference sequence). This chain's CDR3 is CASSDTSGPNSYEQYF. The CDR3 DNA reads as TGTGCCAGCAGCGATACTAGCGGGCCAAACTCCTACGAGCAGTACTTC. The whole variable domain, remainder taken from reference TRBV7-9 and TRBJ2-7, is DTGVSQNPRHKITKRGQNVTFRCDPISEHNRLYWYRQTLGQGPEFLTYFQNEAQLEKSRLLSDRFSAERPKGSFSTLEIQRTEQGDSAMYLCASSDTSGPNSYEQYFGPGTRLTVT.

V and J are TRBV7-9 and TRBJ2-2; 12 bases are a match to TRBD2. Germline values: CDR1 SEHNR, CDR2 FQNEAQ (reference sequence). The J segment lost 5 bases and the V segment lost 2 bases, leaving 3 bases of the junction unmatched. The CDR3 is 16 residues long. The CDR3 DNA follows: TGTGCCAGCAGCTTACTAGCGGGAGGGCGGACCGGGGAGCTGTTTTTT. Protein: CASSLLAGGRTGELFF.

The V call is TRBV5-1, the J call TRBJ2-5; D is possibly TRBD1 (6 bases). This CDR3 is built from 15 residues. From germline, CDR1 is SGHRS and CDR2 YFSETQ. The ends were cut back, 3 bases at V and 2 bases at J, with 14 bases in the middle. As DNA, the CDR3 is TGCGCCAGCAGCTGGAGAGGGGGATTGCAAGAGACCCAGTACTTC. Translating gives CASSWRGGLQETQYF. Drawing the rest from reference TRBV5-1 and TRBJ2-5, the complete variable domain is KAGVTQTPRYLIKTRGQQVTLSCSPISGHRSVSWYQQTPGQGLQFLFEYFSETQRNKGNFPGRFSGRQFSNSRSEMNVSTLELGDSALYLCASSWRGGLQETQYFGPGTRLLVL.

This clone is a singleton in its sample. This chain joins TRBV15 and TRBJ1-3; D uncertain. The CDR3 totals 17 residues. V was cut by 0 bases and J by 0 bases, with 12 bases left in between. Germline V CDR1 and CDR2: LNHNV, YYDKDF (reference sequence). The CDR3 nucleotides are TGTGCCACCAGCAGAGATGGGTTAGCTCACTCTGGAAACACCATATATTTT. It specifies CATSRDGLAHSGNTIYF.